This T cell receptor beta chain was observed in a study of OX40 agonist ivuxolimab in advanced cancers. Sequencing was performed with immunoSEQ multiplex PCR; in TCRdb, only in-frame clones are kept and a portion is missing. The data contain more than 40,000 clones, 80% to 90% of them singletons. The CDR3 spans 14 residues. CDR1 SGHDN and CDR2 FVKESK come from the germline V gene. V was pared by 4 bases and J by 3 bases, with 13 bases between. This clone was seen a handful of times. This receptor was identified in an adult with an advanced solid tumor such as melanoma, head and neck, liver or kidney cancer. This rearrangement joins TRBV14 to TRBJ2-7, with D possibly being TRBD1 or TRBD2 (6 bases each). The specimen comprised CD4+ or CD8+ T cells sorted from blood, sampled in a trial of the OX40 agonist ivuxolimab. The CDR3 DNA reads TGTGCCAGCAGCCGCCTAGGGGGGAACTACGAGCAGTACTTC. It is translated as CASSRLGGNYEQYF.